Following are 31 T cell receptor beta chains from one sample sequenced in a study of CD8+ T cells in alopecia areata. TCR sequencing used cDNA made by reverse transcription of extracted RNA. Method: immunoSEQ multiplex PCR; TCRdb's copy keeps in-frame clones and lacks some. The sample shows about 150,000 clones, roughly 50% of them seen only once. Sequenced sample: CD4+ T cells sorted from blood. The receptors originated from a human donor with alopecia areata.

CDR3 bases: TGTGCCAGCAGCACCGACTCTTCCCCCAGTTACAATGAGCAGTTCTTC. Amino acids: CASSTDSSPSYNEQFF. This chain links TRBV7-9 with TRBJ2-1; D call uncertain. Germline values: CDR1 SEHNR, CDR2 FQNEAQ (reference sequence). Trimming stripped 5 bases from V and 4 bases from J, with 18 bases between. The CDR3 length is 16 residues.

The CDR3 DNA reads as TGTGCCAGCAGCGCTATGCGGACGAGCACAGATACGCAGTATTTT. This translates into CASSAMRTSTDTQYF. The rearrangement links TRBV6-5 to TRBJ2-3; D is ambiguous. CDR1 and CDR2 (germline): MNHEY, SVGAGI. Trimming removed 6 bases from V and 0 bases from J, with 13 bases in between. The CDR3 runs 15 residues.

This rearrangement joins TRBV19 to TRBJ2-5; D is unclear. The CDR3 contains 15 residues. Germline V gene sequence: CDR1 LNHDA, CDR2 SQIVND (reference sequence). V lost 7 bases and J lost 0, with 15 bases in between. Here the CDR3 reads CASTLRLQHQETQYF. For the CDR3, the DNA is TGTGCCAGTACCCTAAGGCTGCAACACCAAGAGACCCAGTACTTC.

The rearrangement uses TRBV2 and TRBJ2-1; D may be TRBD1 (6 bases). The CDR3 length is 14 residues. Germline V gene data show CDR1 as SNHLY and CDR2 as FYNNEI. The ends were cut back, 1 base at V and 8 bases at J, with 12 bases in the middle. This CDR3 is CASSEDRDTHEQFF. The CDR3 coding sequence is TGTGCCAGCAGTGAAGACCGGGACACCCATGAGCAGTTCTTC.

CDR3 nucleotides: TGTGCCTGGAGTTCGGGGGCCTACGAGCAGTACTTC. Its protein is CAWSSGAYEQYF. The chain uses TRBV30 and TRBJ2-7; D possibly corresponds to TRBD2 (6 bases). The CDR3 loop spans 12 amino acids. Trimming left V 2 bases short and J 2 bases short, with 7 bases between. Germline V CDR1 and CDR2: GTSNPN, SVGIG (reference sequence).

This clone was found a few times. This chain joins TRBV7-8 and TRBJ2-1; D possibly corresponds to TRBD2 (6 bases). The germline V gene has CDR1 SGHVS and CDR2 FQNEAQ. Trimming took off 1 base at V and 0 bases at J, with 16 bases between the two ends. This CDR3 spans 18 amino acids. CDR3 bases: TGTGCCAGCAGCTTAGGGGCGGGACTCATAAGCTCCTACAATGAGCAGTTCTTC. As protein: CASSLGAGLISSYNEQFF.

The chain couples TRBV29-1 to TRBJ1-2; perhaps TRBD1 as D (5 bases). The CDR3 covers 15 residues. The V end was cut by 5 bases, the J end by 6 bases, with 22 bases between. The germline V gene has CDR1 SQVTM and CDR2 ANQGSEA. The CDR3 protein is CSVRGNSPTDNGYTF. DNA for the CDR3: TGCAGCGTTAGGGGTAATAGCCCCACCGACAATGGCTACACCTTC. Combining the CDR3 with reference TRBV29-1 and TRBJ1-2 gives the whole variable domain SAVISQKPSRDICQRGTSLTIQCQVDSQVTMMFWYRQQPGQSLTLIATANQGSEATYESGFVIDKFPISRPNLTFSTLTVSNMSPEDSSIYLCSVRGNSPTDNGYTFGSGTRLTVV.

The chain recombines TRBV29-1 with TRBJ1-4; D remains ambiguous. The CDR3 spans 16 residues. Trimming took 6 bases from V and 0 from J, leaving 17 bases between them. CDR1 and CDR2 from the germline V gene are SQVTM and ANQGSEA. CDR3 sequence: CSVLLRGVPTNEKLFF. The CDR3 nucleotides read TGCAGCGTGCTACTTCGTGGAGTCCCAACTAATGAAAAACTGTTTTTT. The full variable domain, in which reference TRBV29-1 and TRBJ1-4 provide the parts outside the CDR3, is SAVISQKPSRDICQRGTSLTIQCQVDSQVTMMFWYRQQPGQSLTLIATANQGSEATYESGFVIDKFPISRPNLTFSTLTVSNMSPEDSSIYLCSVLLRGVPTNEKLFFGSGTQLSVL.

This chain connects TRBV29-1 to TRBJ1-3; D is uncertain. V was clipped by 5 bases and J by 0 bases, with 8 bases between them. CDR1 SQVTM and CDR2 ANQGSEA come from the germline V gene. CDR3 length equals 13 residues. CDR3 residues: CSVSANSGNTIYF. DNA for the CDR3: TGCAGCGTTAGTGCAAACTCTGGAAACACCATATATTTT.

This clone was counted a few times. CDR3 sequence: CASSKTNPPYSYGYTF. CDR3 DNA: TGTGCCAGTAGTAAGACTAATCCCCCCTATAGTTATGGCTACACCTTC. This chain joins TRBV19 and TRBJ1-2; unclear D gene. The V gene's germline CDR1 is LNHDA and CDR2 SQIVND (reference sequence). There are 16 residues in the CDR3. With 4 bases removed from V and 5 bases from J, the gap between germline ends came to 20 bases.

In nucleotides, the CDR3 is TGCAGCGTCTCACGGGGACAGGGGGAAAATGGCTACACCTTC. It yields the protein CSVSRGQGENGYTF. The chain couples TRBV29-1 to TRBJ1-2; 11 bases match TRBD1. V lost 6 bases, J lost 6 bases, and 9 bases stayed unmatched. This CDR3 region has 14 residues. Germline lookup yields CDR1 SQVTM and CDR2 ANQGSEA. Full variable domain (rest looked up from reference TRBV29-1 and TRBJ1-2): SAVISQKPSRDICQRGTSLTIQCQVDSQVTMMFWYRQQPGQSLTLIATANQGSEATYESGFVIDKFPISRPNLTFSTLTVSNMSPEDSSIYLCSVSRGQGENGYTFGSGTRLTVV.

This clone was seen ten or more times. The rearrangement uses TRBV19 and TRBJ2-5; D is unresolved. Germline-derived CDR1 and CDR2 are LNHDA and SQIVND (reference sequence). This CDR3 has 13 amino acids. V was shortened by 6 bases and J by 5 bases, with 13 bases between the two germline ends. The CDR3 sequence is CASRQRARETQYF. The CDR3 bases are TGTGCCAGTAGACAACGCGCACGGGAGACCCAGTACTTC.

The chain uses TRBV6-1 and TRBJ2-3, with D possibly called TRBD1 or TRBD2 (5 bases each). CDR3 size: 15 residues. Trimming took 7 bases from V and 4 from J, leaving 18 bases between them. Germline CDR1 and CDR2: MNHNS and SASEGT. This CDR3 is CASTPGPLKADTQYF. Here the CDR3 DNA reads TGTGCCAGCACACCGGGACCTTTGAAGGCAGATACGCAGTATTTT.

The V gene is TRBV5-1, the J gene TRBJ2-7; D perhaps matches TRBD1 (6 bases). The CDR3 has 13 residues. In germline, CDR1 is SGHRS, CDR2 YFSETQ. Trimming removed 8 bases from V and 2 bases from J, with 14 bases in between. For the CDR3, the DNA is TGCGCCAGTGGGCCTCAGGGGACCTACGAGCAGTACTTC. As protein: CASGPQGTYEQYF.

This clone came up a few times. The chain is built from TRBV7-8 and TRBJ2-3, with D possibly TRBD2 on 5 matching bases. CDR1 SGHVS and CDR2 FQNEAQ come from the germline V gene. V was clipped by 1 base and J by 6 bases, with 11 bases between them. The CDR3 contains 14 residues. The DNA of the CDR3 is TGTGCCAGCAGCTTAGTGGGGAGTATGGATACGCAGTATTTT. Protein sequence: CASSLVGSMDTQYF.

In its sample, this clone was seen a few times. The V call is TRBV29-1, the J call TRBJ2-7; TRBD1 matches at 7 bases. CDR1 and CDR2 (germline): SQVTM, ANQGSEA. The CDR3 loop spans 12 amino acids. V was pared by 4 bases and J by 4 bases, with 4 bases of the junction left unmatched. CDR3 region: CSVVQGVYEQYF. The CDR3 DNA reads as TGCAGCGTTGTTCAGGGGGTATACGAGCAGTACTTC.

The CDR3 DNA reads TGCAGCGTTGAGGAATGGCCAAATCAGCCCCAGCATTTT. Its translation: CSVEEWPNQPQHF. The chain links TRBV29-1 to TRBJ1-5; D gene unclear. The length of the CDR3 is 13 residues. The V gene lost 3 bases and the J gene lost 4 bases, with 10 bases spanning the gap. Looked up from germline, CDR1 is SQVTM and CDR2 is ANQGSEA.

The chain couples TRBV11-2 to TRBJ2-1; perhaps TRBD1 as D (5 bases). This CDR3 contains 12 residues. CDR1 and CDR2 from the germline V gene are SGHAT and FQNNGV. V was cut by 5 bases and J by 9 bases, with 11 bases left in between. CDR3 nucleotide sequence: TGTGCCAGCAGCCCCGATAGGGGTGAGCAGTTCTTC. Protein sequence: CASSPDRGEQFF.

In nucleotides, the CDR3 is TGCAGCGTTAGTCTCAGCCTCAATGAGCAGTTCTTC. This sequence encodes CSVSLSLNEQFF. This sequence joins TRBV29-1 and TRBJ2-1; D remains ambiguous. Per germline, CDR1 SQVTM and CDR2 ANQGSEA. The CDR3 is made up of 12 amino acids. V shed 5 bases and J shed 6 bases, with 11 bases lying between them.

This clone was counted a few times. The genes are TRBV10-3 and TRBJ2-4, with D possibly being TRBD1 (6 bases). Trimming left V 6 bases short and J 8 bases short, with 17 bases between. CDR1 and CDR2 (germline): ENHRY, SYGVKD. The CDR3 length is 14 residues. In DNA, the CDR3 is TGTGCCATCAGGCCCGGACAGAGGACGGACATTCAGTACTTC. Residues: CAIRPGQRTDIQYF.

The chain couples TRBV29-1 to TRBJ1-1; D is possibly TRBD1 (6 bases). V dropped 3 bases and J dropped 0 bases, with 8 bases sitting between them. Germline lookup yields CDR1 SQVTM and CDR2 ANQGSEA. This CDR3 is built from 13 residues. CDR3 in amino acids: CSVDGQLNTEAFF. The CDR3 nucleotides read TGCAGCGTTGATGGACAGTTGAACACTGAAGCTTTCTTT.

CDR3 amino acids: CASSQDPSIIYGYTF. Written as DNA, the CDR3 is TGCGCCAGCAGCCAAGACCCGTCAATCATCTATGGCTACACCTTC. The rearrangement uses TRBV4-1 and TRBJ1-2; no firm D call. This CDR3 has 15 residues. Germline V gene sequence: CDR1 MGHRA, CDR2 YSYEKL. V lost 0 bases to trimming and J lost 4 bases, with 12 bases between them.

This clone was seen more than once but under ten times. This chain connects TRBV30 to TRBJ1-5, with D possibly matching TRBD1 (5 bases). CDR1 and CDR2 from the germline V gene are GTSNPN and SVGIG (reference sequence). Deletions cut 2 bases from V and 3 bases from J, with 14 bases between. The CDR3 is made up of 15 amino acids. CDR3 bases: TGTGCCTGGAGTATCGATACAGGTGCCAATCAGCCCCAGCATTTT. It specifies CAWSIDTGANQPQHF.

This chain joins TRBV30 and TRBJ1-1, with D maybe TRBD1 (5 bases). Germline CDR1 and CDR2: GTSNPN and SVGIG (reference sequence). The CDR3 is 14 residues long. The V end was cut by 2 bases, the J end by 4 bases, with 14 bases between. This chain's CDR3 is CAWSHGRGGTEAFF. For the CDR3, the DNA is TGTGCCTGGAGTCATGGCCGGGGGGGCACTGAAGCTTTCTTT.

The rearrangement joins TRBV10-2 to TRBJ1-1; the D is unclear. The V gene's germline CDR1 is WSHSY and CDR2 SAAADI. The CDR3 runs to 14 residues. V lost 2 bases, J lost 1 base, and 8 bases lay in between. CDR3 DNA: TGCGCCAGCAGTGAGCCCCACAGGAACACTGAAGCTTTCTTT. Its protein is CASSEPHRNTEAFF.

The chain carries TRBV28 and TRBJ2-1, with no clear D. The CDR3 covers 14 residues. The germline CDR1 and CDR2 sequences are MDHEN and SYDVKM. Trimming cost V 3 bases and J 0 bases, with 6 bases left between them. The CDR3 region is CASSFVGSYNEQFF. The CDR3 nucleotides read TGTGCCAGCAGTTTCGTAGGCTCCTACAATGAGCAGTTCTTC.

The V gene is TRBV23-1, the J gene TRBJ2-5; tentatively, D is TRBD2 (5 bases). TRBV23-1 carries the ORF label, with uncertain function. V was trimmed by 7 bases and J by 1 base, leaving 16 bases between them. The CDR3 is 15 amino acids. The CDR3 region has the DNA TGCGCCAGCACTCGGGCGGAGGCTTGCCAAGAGACCCAGTACTTC. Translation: CASTRAEACQETQYF.

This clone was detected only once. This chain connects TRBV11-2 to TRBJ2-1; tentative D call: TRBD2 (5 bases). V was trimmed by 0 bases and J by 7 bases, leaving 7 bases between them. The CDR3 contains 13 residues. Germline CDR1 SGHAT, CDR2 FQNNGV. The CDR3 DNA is TGTGCCAGCAGCTTAGATTGGAGGAATGAGCAGTTCTTC. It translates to CASSLDWRNEQFF.

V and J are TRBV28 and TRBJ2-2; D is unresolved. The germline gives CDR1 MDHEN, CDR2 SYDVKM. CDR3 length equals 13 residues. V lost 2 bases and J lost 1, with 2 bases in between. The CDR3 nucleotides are TGTGCCAGCAGTTTAGGGAACACCGGGGAGCTGTTTTTT. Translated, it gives CASSLGNTGELFF.

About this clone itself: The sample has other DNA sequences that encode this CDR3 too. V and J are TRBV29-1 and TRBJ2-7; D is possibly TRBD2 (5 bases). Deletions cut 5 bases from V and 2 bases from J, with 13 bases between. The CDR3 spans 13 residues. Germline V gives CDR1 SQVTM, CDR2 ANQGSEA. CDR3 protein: CSVRLAGPYEQYF. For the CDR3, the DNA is TGCAGCGTTCGTCTCGCGGGTCCCTACGAGCAGTACTTC.

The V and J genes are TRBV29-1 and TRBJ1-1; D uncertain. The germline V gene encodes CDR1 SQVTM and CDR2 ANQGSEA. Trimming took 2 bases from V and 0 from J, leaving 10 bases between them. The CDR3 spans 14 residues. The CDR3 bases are TGCAGCGTTGAAAAAGGTGTCATGAACACTGAAGCTTTCTTT. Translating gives CSVEKGVMNTEAFF.